The 3 T cell receptor beta chains given below trace back to one sample, sequenced in a study of T cells in Graves' hyperthyroidism and ophthalmopathy. Amplified TCR beta CDR3 regions came from RNA transcripts. An initial round of RT-PCR targeting the TCR CDR3 relied on the HTBI primer set. TCRdb itself ran the multiplex PCR reads through MiXCR, one entry per CDR3 protein. In the table there are some 400,000 distinct CDR3 sequences, 11% to 15% of which are singletons. Sequencing input: blood. These receptors all come from a woman in her sixties or seventies with Graves' hyperthyroidism.

This clonotype was seen many times. The chain employs TRBV12-3 or TRBV12-4 and TRBJ2-7, with D maybe TRBD1 (5 bases). Trimming removed 6 bases at V and 2 bases at J, with 8 bases between. The CDR3 has 12 amino acids. The CDR3 region has the DNA TGTGCCAGCAGCCAACAGGCCTACGAGCAGTACTTC. Translating it yields CASSQQAYEQYF.

This clonotype has a handful of counts. The chain carries TRBV20-1 and TRBJ2-7; D remains unclear. V was cut by 6 bases and J by 4 bases, with 16 bases left in between. This CDR3 contains 13 residues. Germline CDR1 DFQATT, CDR2 SNEGSKA (reference sequence). Here the CDR3 reads CSAVPDQRYEQYF. Written as DNA, the CDR3 is TGCAGTGCCGTCCCGGACCAACGTTACGAGCAGTACTTC.

The chain carries TRBV6-5 and TRBJ2-1; D is unresolved. The V gene's germline CDR1 is MNHEY and CDR2 SVGAGI. The length of the CDR3 is 12 residues. V gave up 8 bases and J gave up 2 bases, with 7 bases separating them. Here the CDR3 reads CASVDTYNEQFF. The CDR3 nucleotides read TGTGCCAGCGTTGACACCTACAATGAGCAGTTCTTC.